This T cell receptor (beta chain) is from a study of beta chain features in type 1 diabetes. Points on this clone: As yet, its antigen is unknown. A junction boundary mismatches the germline segment, possibly from a read error.

The CDR3 runs to 8 residues. Germline V CDR1 and CDR2: SEHNR, FQNEAQ (reference sequence). Study results and caveats: Reduced insertions and increased deletions marked VDJ junctions in type 1 diabetes patients. Moderately but significantly shorter TCRB CDR3s were found in Type 1 diabetes patients in all four CD4+ subsets.

All of the isolated RNA was reverse transcribed, so expressed TCRB transcripts were sequenced. Repertoires were generated with immunoSEQ multiplex PCR, while TCRdb's copy carries only in-frame clones and drops some. The sample holds about 330,000 clones, more than 9.5% seen once. V is TRBV7-9 and J is TRBJ2-7, with D maybe TRBD2 (5 bases). This receptor was obtained from a woman in her twenties or thirties in good health. Sequencing was performed on naive CD4+ T cells from blood. CDR3 amino acids: CASSPGNF. For the CDR3, the DNA is TGTGCCAGCAGCCCCGGGAACTTC.